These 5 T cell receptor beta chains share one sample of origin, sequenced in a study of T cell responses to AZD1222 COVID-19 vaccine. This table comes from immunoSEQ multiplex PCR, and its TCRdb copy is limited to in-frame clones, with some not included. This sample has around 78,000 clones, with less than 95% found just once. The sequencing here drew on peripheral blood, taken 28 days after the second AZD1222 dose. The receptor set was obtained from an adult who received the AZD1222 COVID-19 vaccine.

CDR3 DNA: TGTGCCAGCAGCCAAGACAGGGGAAACACCATATATTTT. It codes for CASSQDRGNTIYF. The V call is TRBV14, the J call TRBJ1-3; D is uncertain. Germline CDR1 is SGHDN and CDR2 is FVKESK. The CDR3 covers 13 residues. The V end was cut by 0 bases, the J end by 4 bases, with 4 bases between.

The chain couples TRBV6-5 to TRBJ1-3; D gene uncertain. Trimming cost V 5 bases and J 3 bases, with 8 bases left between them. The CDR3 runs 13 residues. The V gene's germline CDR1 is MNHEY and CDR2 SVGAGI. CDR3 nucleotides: TGTGCCAGCAGTAAATCAATTGGAAACACCATATATTTT. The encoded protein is CASSKSIGNTIYF.

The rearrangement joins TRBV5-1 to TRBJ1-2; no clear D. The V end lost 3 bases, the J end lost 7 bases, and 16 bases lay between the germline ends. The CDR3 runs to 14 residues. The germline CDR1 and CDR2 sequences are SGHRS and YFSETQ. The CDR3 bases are TGCGCCAGCAGCTCTGGAGGAGGTGCACGTGGCTACACCTTC. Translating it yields CASSSGGGARGYTF.

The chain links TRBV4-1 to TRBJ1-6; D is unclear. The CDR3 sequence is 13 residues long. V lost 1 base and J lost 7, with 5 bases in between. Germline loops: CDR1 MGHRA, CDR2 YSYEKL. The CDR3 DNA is TGCGCCAGCAGCCAAGGCGGGAATTCACCCCTCCACTTT. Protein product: CASSQGGNSPLHF.

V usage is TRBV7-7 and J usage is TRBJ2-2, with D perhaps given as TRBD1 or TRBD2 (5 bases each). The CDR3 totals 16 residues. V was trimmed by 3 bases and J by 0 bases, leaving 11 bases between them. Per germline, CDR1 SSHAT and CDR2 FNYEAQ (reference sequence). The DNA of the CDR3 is TGTGCCAGCAGCTTTCGAGGGGCAGCGAACACCGGGGAGCTGTTTTTT. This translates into CASSFRGAANTGELFF.